One and the same sample provided the 24 T cell receptor beta chains below, sequenced in a study of blood T cell repertoires in COVID-19. TCRdb's table, derived via immunoSEQ multiplex PCR, lists solely in-frame clones and lacks some. The repertoire consists of about 200,000 clones, with roughly 81% occurring once and the leading ten covering 4% to 5%. What was sequenced was peripheral blood. The receptors originated from a woman of 80 years or more with acute or convalescent COVID-19.

The rearrangement joins TRBV20-1 to TRBJ2-1; weak D call: TRBD2 (6 bases). With 3 bases removed from V and 7 bases from J, the gap between germline ends came to 13 bases. The CDR3 length is 13 residues. Looked up from germline, CDR1 is DFQATT and CDR2 is SNEGSKA (reference sequence). The CDR3 nucleotides read TGCAGTGCTAGTTTGGGCGGGGTGAATGAGCAGTTCTTC. Translation: CSASLGGVNEQFF.

The rearrangement joins TRBV19 to TRBJ2-4, with 8 nucleotides matching TRBD1. The germline gives CDR1 LNHDA, CDR2 SQIVND (reference sequence). The CDR3 spans 13 residues. V gave up 6 bases and J gave up 8 bases; unmatched junction bases: 6. This CDR3 is CASRTGGMDIQYF. The CDR3 region has the DNA TGTGCCAGTAGAACAGGGGGGATGGACATTCAGTACTTC.

The count of this clone is one. This chain joins TRBV6-5 and TRBJ1-2, with D hard to call. Germline V gene data show CDR1 as MNHEY and CDR2 as SVGAGI. V gave up 6 bases and J gave up 2 bases, with 7 bases separating them. The CDR3 spans 12 residues. The CDR3 region has the DNA TGTGCCAGCAGCTTTCAGAACTATGGCTACACCTTC. Amino acids: CASSFQNYGYTF.

In its sample, this clone was seen once. The chain has TRBV7-2 and TRBJ1-2; TRBD1 matches 10 bases. The CDR3 is 14 amino acids. V shed 9 bases and J 2 bases; nucleotides not matched to a gene: 6. Germline assignment: CDR1 SGHTA and CDR2 FQGNSA. Here the CDR3 DNA reads TGTGCCAGTACCCCGGGACAGGGGAACTATGGCTACACCTTC. Translating it yields CASTPGQGNYGYTF.

A note on this clone: Other DNA sequences in the sample encode the same CDR3. This chain links TRBV9 with TRBJ1-1; 9 bases align to TRBD1. J was trimmed by 5 bases and V by 8 bases; bases with no gene match: 16. Germline V CDR1 and CDR2: SGDLS, YYNGEE. The CDR3 extends over 16 amino acids. The CDR3 DNA reads TGTGCCAGTTCCTCCCGAGGACAGGGGTTAGGTACTGAAGCTTTCTTT. Protein sequence: CASSSRGQGLGTEAFF. Full variable domain (rest looked up from reference TRBV9 and TRBJ1-1): DSGVTQTPKHLITATGQRVTLRCSPRSGDLSVYWYQQSLDQGLQFLIQYYNGEERAKGNILERFSAQQFPDLHSELNLSSLELGDSALYFCASSSRGQGLGTEAFFGQGTRLTVV.

The chain couples TRBV6-5 to TRBJ2-3; a weak D match, TRBD1 (6 bases). V was clipped by 2 bases and J by 0 bases, with 9 bases between them. CDR3 length: 15 residues. Per the germline V gene, CDR1 is MNHEY and CDR2 is SVGAGI. CDR3 DNA sequence: TGTGCCAGCAGTTACGACAGGAGTAGCACAGATACGCAGTATTTT. Amino acid sequence: CASSYDRSSTDTQYF.

The chain couples TRBV19 to TRBJ2-1; 8 bases map to TRBD1. There are 13 residues in the CDR3. The V gene's germline CDR1 is LNHDA and CDR2 SQIVND (reference sequence). Losses at the gene ends were 9 bases for V and 8 bases for J; bases not matched to a gene: 9. CDR3 nucleotide sequence: TGTGCCAGCCATAGACAGGGGATCTATGAGCAGTTCTTC. Amino acids: CASHRQGIYEQFF.

The genes are TRBV7-9 and TRBJ1-2; no definite D call. The ends were cut back, 4 bases at V and 4 bases at J, with 7 bases in the middle. Germline CDR1 reads SEHNR; CDR2 reads FQNEAQ (reference sequence). The CDR3 is made up of 12 amino acids. CDR3 amino acids: CASSSNGYGYTF. Here the CDR3 DNA reads TGTGCCAGCAGCTCAAACGGCTATGGCTACACCTTC.

This chain connects TRBV6-5 to TRBJ1-1; TRBD1 is a possible D gene (5 bases). The CDR3 covers 15 residues. The germline V and J ends were trimmed by 0 bases and 3 bases, with 11 bases remaining between them. CDR1 is MNHEY, CDR2 SVGAGI, per germline. The CDR3 sequence is CASSYSTIGDTEAFF. CDR3 DNA: TGTGCCAGCAGTTACTCGACCATAGGGGACACTGAAGCTTTCTTT.

The chain carries TRBV9 and TRBJ1-2; D is ambiguous. There are 15 residues in the CDR3. The V end lost 4 bases, the J end lost 5 bases, and 18 bases lay between the germline ends. Per germline, CDR1 SGDLS and CDR2 YYNGEE. DNA for the CDR3: TGTGCCAGCAGCCTATCGGAGGGCAGATTTTATGGCTACACCTTC. Protein sequence: CASSLSEGRFYGYTF.

CDR3 sequence: CASTSGFSYEQYF. The CDR3 nucleotides read TGTGCCAGCACTAGCGGGTTCTCCTACGAGCAGTACTTC. V usage is TRBV2 and J usage is TRBJ2-7, with 8 bases matching TRBD2. V gave up 7 bases and J gave up 0 bases; unmatched junction bases: 2. This CDR3 has 13 residues. The V gene's germline CDR1 is SNHLY and CDR2 FYNNEI.

This chain links TRBV5-1 with TRBJ2-5; 14 bases are shared with TRBD2. This CDR3 has 16 amino acids. Germline CDR1 and CDR2: SGHRS and YFSETQ. Losses at the gene ends were 3 bases for V and 3 bases for J; bases not matched to a gene: 4. DNA of the CDR3: TGCGCCAGCAGCTACGGACTAGCGGGAGGCGAAGAGACCCAGTACTTC. This sequence encodes CASSYGLAGGEETQYF. Filled out from reference TRBV5-1 and TRBJ2-5, the complete variable domain reads KAGVTQTPRYLIKTRGQQVTLSCSPISGHRSVSWYQQTPGQGLQFLFEYFSETQRNKGNFPGRFSGRQFSNSRSEMNVSTLELGDSALYLCASSYGLAGGEETQYFGPGTRLLVL.

The genes are TRBV14 and TRBJ1-2; maybe TRBD1 (6 bases). V was cut by 2 bases and J by 4 bases, with 11 bases left in between. The CDR3 loop spans 14 amino acids. CDR1 is SGHDN, CDR2 FVKESK, per germline. The chain's CDR3 is CASSQSTGAYGYTF. The CDR3 coding sequence is TGTGCCAGCAGCCAATCGACAGGCGCCTATGGCTACACCTTC.

The chain joins TRBV15 to TRBJ2-1; 11 positions match TRBD1. Trimming took 0 bases from V and 7 from J; bases not matched to a gene: 5. There are 16 residues in the CDR3. Germline CDR1 and CDR2: LNHNV and YYDKDF (reference sequence). CDR3 sequence: CATSRDWGTGGNEQFF. The CDR3 nucleotides read TGTGCCACCAGCAGAGATTGGGGGACAGGGGGTAATGAGCAGTTCTTC.

The rearrangement links TRBV7-2 to TRBJ2-7; D might be TRBD1 (8 bases). Between the trimmed V and J ends, which lost 5 bases and 4 bases, there was a span of 18 bases. Germline CDR1 and CDR2: SGHTA and FQGNSA. The CDR3 spans 15 residues. CDR3 loop: CASSPEQGGYYEQYF. CDR3 coding DNA: TGTGCCAGCAGCCCCGAACAGGGGGGGTATTACGAGCAGTACTTC.

J is TRBJ2-3 and V is TRBV5-1, with 9 nucleotides matching TRBD1. CDR1 SGHRS and CDR2 YFSETQ come from the germline V gene. This CDR3 contains 16 residues. With V trimmed by 4 bases and J by 0 bases, 6 bases remained unmatched. The CDR3: CASSLGQGPSTDTQYF. The CDR3 DNA is TGCGCCAGCAGCCTTGGACAGGGGCCTAGCACAGATACGCAGTATTTT.

This chain connects TRBV5-4 to TRBJ2-5; TRBD2 might be the D (5 bases). V lost 9 bases, J lost 5 bases, and 17 bases lay in between. Germline V gene sequence: CDR1 SGHNT, CDR2 YYREEE (reference sequence). The CDR3 runs 13 residues. As DNA, the CDR3 is TGTGCCACTCCGGGGAAAGGTACCGAGACCCAGTACTTC. Its protein is CATPGKGTETQYF.

The genes are TRBV27 and TRBJ2-2; 8 bases align to TRBD2. CDR1 is MNHEY, CDR2 SMNVEV, per germline (reference sequence). V shed 6 bases, J shed 6 bases, and the junction held 9 bases outside the gene matches. There are 15 residues in the CDR3. The CDR3 here is CASRKTGGDPGELFF. CDR3 nucleotides: TGTGCCAGCAGAAAGACCGGGGGGGACCCCGGGGAGCTGTTTTTT.

The J gene is TRBJ1-3, the V gene TRBV30; tentative D call: TRBD1 (5 bases). V was shortened by 2 bases and J by 8 bases, with 19 bases between the two germline ends. CDR3 size: 15 residues. Germline lookup yields CDR1 GTSNPN and CDR2 SVGIG (reference sequence). The CDR3 DNA sequence: TGTGCCTGGAGTCAGGTCGGGGGTTTTCGACACACCATATATTTT. Amino acids: CAWSQVGGFRHTIYF.

The J gene is TRBJ2-7, the V gene TRBV7-6; maybe TRBD2 (6 bases). CDR3 size: 15 residues. V dropped 1 base and J dropped 2 bases, with 12 bases sitting between them. Germline CDR1 is SGHVS and CDR2 is FNYEAQ. CDR3 DNA sequence: TGTGCCAGCAGCTTAGGAGGAACGGGAGCCTACGAGCAGTACTTC. Translation gives CASSLGGTGAYEQYF.

This clone appeared a few times. Here the CDR3 DNA reads TGTGCCAGCAATAGGCAGGGCTCTGGAAACACCATATATTTT. This codes for CASNRQGSGNTIYF. This sequence joins TRBV9 and TRBJ1-3; D is possibly TRBD1 (5 bases). Germline lookup yields CDR1 SGDLS and CDR2 YYNGEE. CDR3 length: 14 residues. With 6 bases removed from V and 0 bases from J, the gap between germline ends came to 10 bases.

The chain is built from TRBV7-2 and TRBJ1-6, with D perhaps TRBD1 (6 bases). V dropped 5 bases and J dropped 7 bases, with 12 bases sitting between them. The CDR3 extends over 14 amino acids. Looked up from germline, CDR1 is SGHTA and CDR2 is FQGNSA. For the CDR3, the DNA is TGTGCCAGCAGCATAACAGGGATAAATTCACCCCTCCACTTT. This gives the protein CASSITGINSPLHF.

The gene calls are TRBV24-1 and TRBJ2-1; 7 bases align to TRBD1. J gave up 6 bases and V 4 bases, and 23 bases lay outside the gene matches. Germline-derived CDR1 and CDR2 are KGHDR and SFDVKD. CDR3 size: 20 residues. The chain's CDR3 is CATSESGWATRRQGINEQFF. CDR3 DNA sequence: TGTGCCACCAGTGAGTCAGGGTGGGCCACACGGAGACAGGGAATCAATGAGCAGTTCTTC.

The gene calls are TRBV9 and TRBJ2-7; 8 bases agree with TRBD2. The ends lost 4 bases at V and 1 base at J; junction bases unmatched: 10. This CDR3 spans 16 amino acids. Germline-derived CDR1 and CDR2 are SGDLS and YYNGEE. CDR3 DNA: TGTGCCAGCAGCCACCCCCTAGCGGGTGGGTCCTACGAGCAGTACTTC. Translation gives CASSHPLAGGSYEQYF.